A selection of T cell receptor beta chains follows, all from one sample in a study of blood T cell repertoires in COVID-19. Measured with immunoSEQ multiplex PCR; TCRdb has only the in-frame clones, and not every one. The sample consists of a few hundred thousand clones, approximately 90% of them appearing once. The sample comprised PBMCs or T cells enriched from blood (not recorded which). Every receptor here comes from a man aged 25 to 45 who had recovered from COVID-19. Both conserved end residues are part of each CDR3. Fields, in order: D gene, clone size, V gene, J gene, CDR3 protein, CDR3 DNA. A D gene is named only where the DNA matches it firmly. Clone size is given for some rows only: seen once, a few or many times, or a class if the clone is expanded.

D gene: TRBD2
clone size: -
V gene: TRBV13
J gene: TRBJ2-1
CDR3 protein: CASGPGLASEQFF
CDR3 DNA: TGTGCCAGTGGCCCGGGACTAGCTTCGGAGCAGTTCTTC

D gene: TRBD1
clone size: -
V gene: TRBV18
J gene: TRBJ1-5
CDR3 protein: CASSPYGDRGNQPQHF
CDR3 DNA: TGTGCCAGCTCGCCCTACGGGGACAGGGGGAATCAGCCCCAGCATTTT

D gene: TRBD2
clone size: -
V gene: TRBV18
J gene: TRBJ2-3
CDR3 protein: CASSRGGSTDTQYF
CDR3 DNA: TGTGCCAGCTCACGAGGCGGGAGTACAGATACGCAGTATTTT

D gene: TRBD1
clone size: -
V gene: TRBV2
J gene: TRBJ1-5
CDR3 protein: CASSRDRDQPQHF
CDR3 DNA: TGTGCCAGCAGTAGGGACAGGGATCAGCCCCAGCATTTT

D gene: -
clone size: once
V gene: TRBV6-5
J gene: TRBJ1-5
CDR3 protein: CASTTRRGNQPQHF
CDR3 DNA: TGTGCCAGCACCACGCGCAGGGGAAACCAGCCCCAGCATTTT

D gene: TRBD1
clone size: -
V gene: TRBV7-9
J gene: TRBJ2-1
CDR3 protein: CASTRDRAYNEQFF
CDR3 DNA: TGTGCCAGCACCCGGGACAGGGCTTATAATGAGCAGTTCTTC

D gene: -
clone size: -
V gene: TRBV9
J gene: TRBJ1-5
CDR3 protein: CASSVEGQANQPQHF
CDR3 DNA: TGTGCCAGCAGCGTGGAGGGGCAGGCCAATCAGCCCCAGCATTTT

D gene: -
clone size: once
V gene: TRBV11-2
J gene: TRBJ1-3
CDR3 protein: CASSLDMLASGNTIYF
CDR3 DNA: TGTGCCAGCAGCTTAGATATGTTGGCCTCTGGAAACACCATATATTTT

D gene: -
clone size: -
V gene: TRBV5-4
J gene: TRBJ2-7
CDR3 protein: CASSFQGTDEQYF
CDR3 DNA: TGTGCCAGCAGCTTTCAGGGGACCGACGAGCAGTACTTC

D gene: TRBD1
clone size: -
V gene: TRBV11-2
J gene: TRBJ2-7
CDR3 protein: CASSFPGQPPYEQYF
CDR3 DNA: TGTGCCAGCAGCTTCCCGGGACAGCCTCCCTACGAGCAGTACTTC

D gene: -
clone size: -
V gene: TRBV19
J gene: TRBJ1-2
CDR3 protein: CASSIGTASDGYTF
CDR3 DNA: TGTGCCAGTAGTATAGGGACAGCCAGCGATGGCTACACCTTC

D gene: TRBD2
clone size: -
V gene: TRBV30
J gene: TRBJ2-1
CDR3 protein: CAWLSGRVAYNEQFF
CDR3 DNA: TGTGCCTGGCTTAGCGGGAGGGTCGCCTACAATGAGCAGTTCTTC

D gene: TRBD2
clone size: -
V gene: TRBV3-1/TRBV3-2
J gene: TRBJ2-5
CDR3 protein: CASSHTSGGETQYF
CDR3 DNA: TGTGCCAGCAGTCATACTAGCGGGGGAGAGACCCAGTACTTC

D gene: -
clone size: -
V gene: TRBV30
J gene: TRBJ2-3
CDR3 protein: CACSRGSTDTQYF
CDR3 DNA: TGTGCCTGCTCCCGGGGGAGCACAGATACGCAGTATTTT

D gene: -
clone size: -
V gene: TRBV27
J gene: TRBJ1-5
CDR3 protein: CASSLSGVNQPQHF
CDR3 DNA: TGTGCCAGCAGTTTATCAGGAGTCAATCAGCCCCAGCATTTT

D gene: TRBD2
clone size: -
V gene: TRBV27
J gene: TRBJ2-1
CDR3 protein: CASSYDSVPSGTHNEQFF
CDR3 DNA: TGTGCCAGCAGTTATGACTCGGTGCCTAGCGGAACCCACAATGAGCAGTTCTTC

D gene: -
clone size: -
V gene: TRBV7-8
J gene: TRBJ1-1
CDR3 protein: CASSSRDMGATEAFF
CDR3 DNA: TGTGCCAGCAGCTCCCGAGACATGGGTGCCACTGAAGCTTTCTTT

D gene: -
clone size: -
V gene: TRBV11-2
J gene: TRBJ2-7
CDR3 protein: CASSLGRGTYEQYF
CDR3 DNA: TGTGCCAGCAGCTTAGGGCGGGGAACCTACGAGCAGTACTTC

D gene: TRBD2
clone size: -
V gene: TRBV6-6
J gene: TRBJ2-2
CDR3 protein: CASSYKGAGGPLELFF
CDR3 DNA: TGTGCCAGCAGTTACAAGGGGGCGGGAGGGCCGTTGGAGCTGTTTTTT

D gene: TRBD1
clone size: -
V gene: TRBV2
J gene: TRBJ1-5
CDR3 protein: CASSLDRGYNQPQHF
CDR3 DNA: TGTGCCAGCAGTCTCGACAGGGGGTACAATCAGCCCCAGCATTTT

D gene: -
clone size: -
V gene: TRBV3-1/TRBV3-2
J gene: TRBJ1-4
CDR3 protein: CASSQNGGLREKLFF
CDR3 DNA: TGTGCCAGCAGCCAGAATGGGGGGTTGCGGGAAAAACTGTTTTTT

D gene: -
clone size: once
V gene: TRBV5-5
J gene: TRBJ1-4
CDR3 protein: CASSVGRRSGLGEKLFF
CDR3 DNA: TGTGCCAGCAGCGTAGGGAGGAGGTCAGGACTCGGTGAGAAACTGTTTTTT

D gene: -
clone size: -
V gene: TRBV19
J gene: TRBJ1-2
CDR3 protein: CASTPPTGYGYTF
CDR3 DNA: TGTGCCAGTACTCCTCCCACAGGGTATGGCTACACCTTC

D gene: -
clone size: -
V gene: TRBV19
J gene: TRBJ1-2
CDR3 protein: CASGLGAYTF
CDR3 DNA: TGTGCCAGTGGACTGGGAGCCTACACCTTC

D gene: -
clone size: -
V gene: TRBV12-3/TRBV12-4
J gene: TRBJ1-1
CDR3 protein: CASSFGGLAFF
CDR3 DNA: TGTGCCAGCAGTTTTGGCGGGTTGGCTTTCTTT

D gene: -
clone size: -
V gene: TRBV2
J gene: TRBJ1-3
CDR3 protein: CASSREKGDSGNTIYF
CDR3 DNA: TGTGCCAGCAGCCGTGAGAAGGGGGACTCTGGAAACACCATATATTTT

D gene: -
clone size: -
V gene: TRBV5-8
J gene: TRBJ1-2
CDR3 protein: CASSLFTDIDYGYTF
CDR3 DNA: TGTGCCAGCAGCTTGTTCACGGACATAGATTATGGCTACACCTTC

D gene: TRBD2
clone size: -
V gene: TRBV7-2
J gene: TRBJ2-3
CDR3 protein: CASSLYPTSGGPSTDTQYF
CDR3 DNA: TGTGCCAGCAGCTTATACCCCACTAGCGGGGGACCTAGCACAGATACGCAGTATTTT